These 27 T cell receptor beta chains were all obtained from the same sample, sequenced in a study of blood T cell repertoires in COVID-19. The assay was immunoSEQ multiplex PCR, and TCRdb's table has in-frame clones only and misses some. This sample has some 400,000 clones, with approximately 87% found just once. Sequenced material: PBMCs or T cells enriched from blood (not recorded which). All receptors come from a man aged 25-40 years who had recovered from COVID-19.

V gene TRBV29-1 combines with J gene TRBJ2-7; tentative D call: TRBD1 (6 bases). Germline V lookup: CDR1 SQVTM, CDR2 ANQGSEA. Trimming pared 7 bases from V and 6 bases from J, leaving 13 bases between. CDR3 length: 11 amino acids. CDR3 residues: CSASRQAEQYF. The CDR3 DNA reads TGCAGCGCCAGCAGACAGGCCGAGCAGTACTTC.

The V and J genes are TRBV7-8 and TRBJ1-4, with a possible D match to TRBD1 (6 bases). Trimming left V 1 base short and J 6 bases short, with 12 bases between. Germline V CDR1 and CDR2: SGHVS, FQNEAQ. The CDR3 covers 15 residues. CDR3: CASSLEGTRYEKLFF. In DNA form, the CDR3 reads TGTGCCAGCAGCTTAGAAGGGACACGGTATGAAAAACTGTTTTTT.

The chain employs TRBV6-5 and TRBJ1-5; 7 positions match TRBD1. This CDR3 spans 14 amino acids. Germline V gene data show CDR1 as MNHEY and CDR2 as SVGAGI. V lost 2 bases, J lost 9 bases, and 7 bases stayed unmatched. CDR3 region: CASSYGQEGRPQHF. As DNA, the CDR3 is TGTGCCAGCAGTTACGGACAGGAGGGGAGGCCCCAGCATTTT.

CDR3 in amino acids: CASSFLADSYNEQFF. CDR3 DNA: TGCGCCAGCAGCTTCCTAGCGGACTCCTACAATGAGCAGTTCTTC. The chain carries TRBV5-1 and TRBJ2-1; 7 bases are a match to TRBD2. The CDR3 is 15 residues long. Germline trimming cut 2 bases from V and 0 bases from J; bases unmatched to any gene: 2. The germline V gene has CDR1 SGHRS and CDR2 YFSETQ.

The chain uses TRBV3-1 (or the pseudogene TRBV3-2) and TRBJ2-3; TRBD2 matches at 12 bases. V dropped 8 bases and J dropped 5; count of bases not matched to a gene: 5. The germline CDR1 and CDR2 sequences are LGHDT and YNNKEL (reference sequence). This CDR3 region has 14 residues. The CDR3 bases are TGTGCCAGCGCTCGACTAGCGGGGGAAGATACGCAGTATTTT. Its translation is CASARLAGEDTQYF.

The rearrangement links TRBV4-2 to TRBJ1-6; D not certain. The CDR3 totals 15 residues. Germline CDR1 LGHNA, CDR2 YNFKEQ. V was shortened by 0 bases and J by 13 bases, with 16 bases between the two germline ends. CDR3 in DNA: TGTGCCAGCAGCCAAGAAGAGCCCTCATCCGGGCCCCTCCACTTT. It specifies CASSQEEPSSGPLHF.

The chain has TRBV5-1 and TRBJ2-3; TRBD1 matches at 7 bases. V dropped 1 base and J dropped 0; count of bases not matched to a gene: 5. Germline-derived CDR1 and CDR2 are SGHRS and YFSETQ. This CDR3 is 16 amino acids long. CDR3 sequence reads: CASSLKAGGSTDTQYF. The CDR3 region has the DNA TGCGCCAGCAGCTTGAAGGCAGGGGGAAGCACAGATACGCAGTATTTT.

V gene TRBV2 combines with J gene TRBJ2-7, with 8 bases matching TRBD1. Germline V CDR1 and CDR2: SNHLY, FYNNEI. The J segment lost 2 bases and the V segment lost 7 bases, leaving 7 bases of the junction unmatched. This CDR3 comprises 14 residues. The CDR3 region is CASKDRVLTYEQYF. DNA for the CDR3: TGTGCCAGCAAGGACAGGGTACTCACCTACGAGCAGTACTTC.

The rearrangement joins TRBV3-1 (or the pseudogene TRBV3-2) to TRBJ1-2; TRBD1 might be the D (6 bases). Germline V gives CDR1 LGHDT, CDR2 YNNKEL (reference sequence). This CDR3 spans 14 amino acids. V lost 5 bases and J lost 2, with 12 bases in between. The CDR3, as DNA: TGTGCCAGCAGCTGGCAGGGGAGCAACTATGGCTACACCTTC. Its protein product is CASSWQGSNYGYTF.

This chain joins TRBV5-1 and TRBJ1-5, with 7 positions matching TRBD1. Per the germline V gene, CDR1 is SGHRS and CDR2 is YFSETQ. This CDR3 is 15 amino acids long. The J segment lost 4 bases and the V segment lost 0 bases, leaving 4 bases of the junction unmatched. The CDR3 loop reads CASSLEGQTNQPQHF. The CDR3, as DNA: TGCGCCAGCAGCTTGGAGGGACAGACTAATCAGCCCCAGCATTTT.

The CDR3, as DNA: TGTGCCAGCAGCCAAGTGATACTAGCGGGGGCAGAGCAGTACTTC. This gives the protein CASSQVILAGAEQYF. This chain links TRBV3-1 (or the pseudogene TRBV3-2) with TRBJ2-7, with TRBD2 identical over 11 bases. J lost 7 bases, V lost 1 base, and 6 bases had no gene match. CDR1 LGHDT and CDR2 YNNKEL come from the germline V gene (reference sequence). The CDR3 contains 15 residues.

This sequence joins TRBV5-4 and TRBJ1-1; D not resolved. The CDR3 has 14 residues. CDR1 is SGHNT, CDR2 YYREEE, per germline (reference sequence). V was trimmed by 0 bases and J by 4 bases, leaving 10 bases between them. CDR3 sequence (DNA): TGTGCCAGCAGCTTGGGACGGGGAGTCACTGAAGCTTTCTTT. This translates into CASSLGRGVTEAFF.

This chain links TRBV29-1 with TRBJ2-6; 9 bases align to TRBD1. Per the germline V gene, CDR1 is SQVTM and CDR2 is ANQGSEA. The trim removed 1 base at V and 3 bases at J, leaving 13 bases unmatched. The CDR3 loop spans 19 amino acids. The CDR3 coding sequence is TGCAGCGTTGAAGCAGTAAGGGACAGGGCCTTGTATGGGGCCAACGTCCTGACTTTC. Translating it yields CSVEAVRDRALYGANVLTF.

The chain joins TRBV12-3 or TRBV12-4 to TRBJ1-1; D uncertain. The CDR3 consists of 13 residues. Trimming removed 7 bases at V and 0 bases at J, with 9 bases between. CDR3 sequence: CASTMSMNTEAFF. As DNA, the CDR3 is TGTGCCAGCACTATGTCCATGAACACTGAAGCTTTCTTT.

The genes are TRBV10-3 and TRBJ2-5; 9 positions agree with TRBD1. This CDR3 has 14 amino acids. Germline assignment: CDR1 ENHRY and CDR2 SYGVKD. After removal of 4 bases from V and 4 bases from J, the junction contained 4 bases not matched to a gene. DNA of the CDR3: TGTGCCATCAGTGGAGACAGGGGGGCAGAGACCCAGTACTTC. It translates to CAISGDRGAETQYF.

The CDR3 DNA sequence: TGTGCCAGCAGTGAAACTAGGGGGGAGACCCAGTACTTC. Its translation is CASSETRGETQYF. This chain links TRBV25-1 with TRBJ2-5; perhaps TRBD1 as D (6 bases). CDR1 and CDR2 from the germline V gene are MGHDK and SYGVNS. The CDR3 loop spans 13 amino acids. The V gene lost 2 bases and the J gene lost 5 bases, with 9 bases spanning the gap.

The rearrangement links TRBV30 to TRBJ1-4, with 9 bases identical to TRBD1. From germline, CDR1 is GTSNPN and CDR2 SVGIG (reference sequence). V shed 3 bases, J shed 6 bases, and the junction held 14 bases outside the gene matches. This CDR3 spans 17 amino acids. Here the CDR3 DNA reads TGTGCCTGGAGGGGCGGTGGACAGGGGTATTTGGATGAAAAACTGTTTTTT. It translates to CAWRGGGQGYLDEKLFF.

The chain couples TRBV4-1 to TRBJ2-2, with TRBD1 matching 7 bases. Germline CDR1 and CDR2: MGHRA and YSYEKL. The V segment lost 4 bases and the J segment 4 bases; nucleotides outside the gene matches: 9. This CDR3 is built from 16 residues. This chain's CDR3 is CASSPYRGPGTGELFF. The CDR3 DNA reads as TGCGCCAGCAGCCCCTACAGGGGACCGGGCACCGGGGAGCTGTTTTTT.

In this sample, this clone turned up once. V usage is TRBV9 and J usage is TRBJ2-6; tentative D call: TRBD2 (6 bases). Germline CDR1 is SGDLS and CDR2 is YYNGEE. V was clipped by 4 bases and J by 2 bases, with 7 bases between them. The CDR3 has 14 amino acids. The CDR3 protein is CASSSGAGANVLTF. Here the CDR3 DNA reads TGTGCCAGCAGCTCGGGAGCTGGGGCCAACGTCCTGACTTTC. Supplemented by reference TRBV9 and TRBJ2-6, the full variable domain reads DSGVTQTPKHLITATGQRVTLRCSPRSGDLSVYWYQQSLDQGLQFLIQYYNGEERAKGNILERFSAQQFPDLHSELNLSSLELGDSALYFCASSSGAGANVLTFGAGSRLTVL.

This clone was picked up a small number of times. The CDR3 protein is CAWSLLLNTEAFF. CDR3 coding DNA: TGTGCCTGGAGTTTACTTTTGAACACTGAAGCTTTCTTT. The chain couples TRBV30 to TRBJ1-1; no reliable D call. The CDR3 covers 13 residues. CDR1 and CDR2 from the germline V gene are GTSNPN and SVGIG (reference sequence). V was shortened by 2 bases and J by 0 bases, with 7 bases between the two germline ends.

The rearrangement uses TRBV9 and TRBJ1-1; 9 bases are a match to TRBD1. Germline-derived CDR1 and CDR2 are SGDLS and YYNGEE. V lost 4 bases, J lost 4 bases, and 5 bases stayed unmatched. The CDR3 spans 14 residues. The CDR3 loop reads CASSMTGGATEAFF. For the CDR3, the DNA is TGTGCCAGCAGCATGACAGGGGGGGCCACTGAAGCTTTCTTT.

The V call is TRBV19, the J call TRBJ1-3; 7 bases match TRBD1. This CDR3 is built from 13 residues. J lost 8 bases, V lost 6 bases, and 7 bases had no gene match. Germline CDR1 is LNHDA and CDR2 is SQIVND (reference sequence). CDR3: CASRRQGVDTIYF. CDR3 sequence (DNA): TGTGCCAGTAGAAGACAGGGTGTAGACACCATATATTTT.

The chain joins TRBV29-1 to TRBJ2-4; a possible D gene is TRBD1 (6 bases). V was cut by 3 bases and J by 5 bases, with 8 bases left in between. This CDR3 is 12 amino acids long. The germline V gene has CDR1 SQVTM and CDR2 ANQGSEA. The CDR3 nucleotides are TGCAGCGTTGAGTCAGGGGAAAACATTCAGTACTTC. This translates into CSVESGENIQYF.

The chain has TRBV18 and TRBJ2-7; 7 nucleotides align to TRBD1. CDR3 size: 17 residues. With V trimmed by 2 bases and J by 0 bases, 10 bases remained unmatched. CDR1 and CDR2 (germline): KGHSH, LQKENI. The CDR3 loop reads CASSPGFSTGSSYEQYF. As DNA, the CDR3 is TGTGCCAGCTCACCAGGATTCTCGACAGGGAGCTCCTACGAGCAGTACTTC. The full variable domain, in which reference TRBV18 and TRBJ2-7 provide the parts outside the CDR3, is NAGVMQNPRHLVRRRGQEARLRCSPMKGHSHVYWYRQLPEEGLKFMVYLQKENIIDESGMPKERFSAEFPKEGPSILRIQQVVRGDSAAYFCASSPGFSTGSSYEQYFGPGTRLTVT.

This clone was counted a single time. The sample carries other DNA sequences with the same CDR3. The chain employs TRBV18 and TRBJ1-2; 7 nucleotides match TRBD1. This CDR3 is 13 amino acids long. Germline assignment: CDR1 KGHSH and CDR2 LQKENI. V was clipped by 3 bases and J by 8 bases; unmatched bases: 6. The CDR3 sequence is CASSPRTGEGYTF. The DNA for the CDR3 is TGTGCCAGCTCACCTCGGACAGGCGAGGGCTACACCTTC.

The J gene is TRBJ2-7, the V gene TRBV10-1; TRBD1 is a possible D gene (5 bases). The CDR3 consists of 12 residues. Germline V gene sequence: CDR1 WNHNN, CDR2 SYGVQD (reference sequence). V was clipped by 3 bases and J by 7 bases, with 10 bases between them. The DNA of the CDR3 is TGCGCCAGCAGTGACAGGGCCTTAGAGCAGTACTTC. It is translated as CASSDRALEQYF.

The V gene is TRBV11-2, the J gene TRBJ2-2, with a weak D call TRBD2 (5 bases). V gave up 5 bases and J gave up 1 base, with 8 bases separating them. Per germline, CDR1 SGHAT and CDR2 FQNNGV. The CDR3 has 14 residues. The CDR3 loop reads CASSARENTGELFF. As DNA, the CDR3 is TGTGCCAGCAGCGCCCGGGAGAACACCGGGGAGCTGTTTTTT.